The sequence of this TCR beta chain was determined in a study of T cells in Graves' hyperthyroidism and ophthalmopathy. Individuals with ophthalmopathy presented a Clinical Activity Score of at least 3, a NOSPECS grade of at least 4 and a duration under 3 months. About this clonotype: Its specificity is not known.

TCR beta CDR3 regions were amplified from RNA. The TCR CDR3 was amplified in a first-round RT-PCR using the HTBI primer set. TCRdb itself ran the multiplex PCR reads through MiXCR, one entry per CDR3 protein. The sample lists some 490,000 distinct CDR3 sequences, about 20% occurring once. This CDR3 contains 14 residues. Trimming took off 3 bases at V and 0 bases at J, with 9 bases between the two ends. Study-wide results and caveats: Peripheral blood also featured most of the thyroid clonotypes expanded above 0.001. Separation of ophthalmopathy from stable hyperthyroidism was achieved by a 13 V-J model.

The chain uses TRBV12-3 or TRBV12-4 and TRBJ2-7; D unclear. The sequenced material came from blood. The sequence was collected from a woman in her seventies with Graves' ophthalmopathy. CDR3 DNA sequence: TGTGCCAGCAGTTTCGACCCTGCCTCCTACGAGCAGTACTTC. This codes for CASSFDPASYEQYF.